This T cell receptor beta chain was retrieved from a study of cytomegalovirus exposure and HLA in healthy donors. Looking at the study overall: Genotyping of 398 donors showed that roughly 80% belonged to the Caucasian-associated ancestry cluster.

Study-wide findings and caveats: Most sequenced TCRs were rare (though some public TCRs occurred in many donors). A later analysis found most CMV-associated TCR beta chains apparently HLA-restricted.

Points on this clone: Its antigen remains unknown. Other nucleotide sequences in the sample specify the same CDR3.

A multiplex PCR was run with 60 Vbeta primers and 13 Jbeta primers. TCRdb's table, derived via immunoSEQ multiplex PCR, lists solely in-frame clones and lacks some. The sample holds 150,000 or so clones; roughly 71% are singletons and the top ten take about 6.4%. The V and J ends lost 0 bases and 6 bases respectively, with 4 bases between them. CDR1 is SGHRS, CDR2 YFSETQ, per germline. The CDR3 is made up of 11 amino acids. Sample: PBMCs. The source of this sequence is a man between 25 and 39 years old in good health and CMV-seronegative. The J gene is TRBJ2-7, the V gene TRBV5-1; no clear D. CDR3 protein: CASSLAGEQYF. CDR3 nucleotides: TGCGCCAGCAGCTTGGCAGGCGAGCAGTACTTC.